Sequencing of this T cell receptor (beta chain) was carried out in a study of blood T cell repertoires in COVID-19. Study information: Whether acute or convalescent, the COVID-19 samples came from the United States, Italy and Spain.

As handled by the study authors: Reference gene primer amplification gave estimated nucleated cell counts. The method was immunoSEQ multiplex PCR; TCRdb's version includes in-frame clones alone and lacks a portion of them. V, J and clone size were drawn from that table, and D and trimming were deduced from the DNA. The table has approximately 46,000 clones, about 88% seen once; the top ten hold about 13%. V lost 6 bases, J lost 3 bases, and 11 bases stayed unmatched. CDR3 length equals 15 residues. CDR1 MDHEN and CDR2 SYDVKM come from the germline V gene. The origin of this receptor is a woman in her sixties or seventies in a cohort sampled during active COVID-19. Sequenced sample: peripheral blood. V is TRBV28 and J is TRBJ2-7; 7 positions agree with TRBD1. The DNA of the CDR3 is TGTGCCAGCAGCCCCGGCACAGGGGCAAACTACGAGCAGTACTTC. It encodes CASSPGTGANYEQYF.